Given below is one TCR beta chain in context. Its specificity is not known. This specimen comes from a study of T cells after yellow fever vaccination. Study-level points and caveats: Peak timing came faster in the weaker secondary response, day 5 versus 15. Most clones from primary vaccination resurfaced after the booster (around 97% CD4, over 85% CD8).

The germline V and J ends were trimmed by 0 bases and 5 bases, with 13 bases remaining between them. Germline V gene lookup returns CDR1 LNHNV and CDR2 YYDKDF (reference sequence). CDR3 size: 15 residues. 5'RACE template switching generated TCR cDNA, adding a universal primer site and UMIs. TCRdb analysed the 5' RACE reads with MiXCR anew, one entry per CDR3 protein. The table shows hundreds of thousands of distinct CDR3 sequences, with roughly 12% occurring only once. The chain employs TRBV15 and TRBJ2-5; D is uncertain. The receptor was derived from a man aged 25 to 40 who received the YFV17D yellow fever vaccine. Sequences were derived from PBMCs, sampled on the day of the yellow fever booster vaccination. The CDR3 region has the DNA TGTGCCACCAGCAGAGATTCAGGCCTGGAGGAGACCCAGTACTTC. Protein sequence: CATSRDSGLEETQYF.